A selection of T cell receptor beta chains follows, all from one sample in a study of shared clonotypes between healthy human individuals. The repertoire was sequenced with immunoSEQ multiplex PCR; TCRdb's copy has only in-frame clones and lacks some. Of over a million clones listed, about four fifths are singletons. Material for sequencing was memory CD4+ T cells from PBMCs. These receptors all come from a man younger than 35 in good health. Some clones in this sample may be carry-over from other donors' samples. CDR3s include the opening cysteine and the closing phenylalanine or tryptophan. The D gene is left open where the match is weak. Size is stated for part of the rows, as once, few or many counts, or as a class when the clone is expanded.

V: TRBV27
D: .
size: once
J: TRBJ2-2
DNA: TGTGCCAGCAGTTTAGTACCCCCGAGGTCGGTCTCCGGGGAGCTGTTTTTT
CDR3: CASSLVPPRSVSGELFF

V: TRBV28
D: .
size: many
J: TRBJ1-2
DNA: TGTGCCAGCAGTTTATGGCATGGGGGCCAAGGGGCCCGCTACACCTTC
CDR3: CASSLWHGGQGARYTF

V: TRBV6-5
D: .
size: few
J: TRBJ2-3
DNA: TGTGCCAGCAGTTACTCGGTCAGCACAGATACGCAGTATTTT
CDR3: CASSYSVSTDTQYF

V: TRBV4-1
D: .
size: .
J: TRBJ2-3
DNA: TGCGCCAGCAGCCAAGGGGTAGCGGCTAGCACAGATACGCAGTATTTT
CDR3: CASSQGVAASTDTQYF

V: TRBV11-1
D: .
size: .
J: TRBJ2-2
DNA: TGTGCCAGCAGCCCCCTCGGTAAAGTTGCCGGGGAGCTGTTTTTT
CDR3: CASSPLGKVAGELFF

V: TRBV28
D: TRBD1
size: .
J: TRBJ1-2
DNA: TGTGCCAGCAGTCTCACCCCGGGAGGGGGCTCAGGCTATGGCTACACCTTC
CDR3: CASSLTPGGGSGYGYTF

V: TRBV25-1
D: .
size: .
J: TRBJ2-7
DNA: TGTGCCAGCATTCCTGTAGGGACACGGCCCCACCACGAGCAGTACTTC
CDR3: CASIPVGTRPHHEQYF

V: TRBV5-6
D: .
size: .
J: TRBJ1-2
DNA: TGTGCCAGCAGCCTCAGGGAGGCTTATGGCTACACCTTC
CDR3: CASSLREAYGYTF

V: TRBV5-6
D: TRBD2
size: .
J: TRBJ2-3
DNA: TGTGCCAGCAGCTTGGGTCTCCGGGAGGGCCACAGAGATACGCAGTATTTT
CDR3: CASSLGLREGHRDTQYF

V: TRBV6-1
D: .
size: .
J: TRBJ1-3
DNA: TGTGCCAGCAGTGTCCTAACAGGGATACTATCTGGAAACACCATATATTTT
CDR3: CASSVLTGILSGNTIYF

V: TRBV28
D: TRBD1
size: .
J: TRBJ2-2
DNA: TGTGCCAGCAGCCCCGGGACAGGGCGGACCGGGGAGCTGTTTTTT
CDR3: CASSPGTGRTGELFF

V: TRBV4-1
D: .
size: .
J: TRBJ2-1
DNA: TGCGCCAGCAGCCAAGCACGCCGGACAGCCCGATCTCTGTTCTTC
CDR3: CASSQARRTARSLFF

V: TRBV28
D: TRBD1
size: .
J: TRBJ1-1
DNA: TGTGCCAGCAGGTCGACCGGGACAGGGAGGCCTTTCTTT
CDR3: CASRSTGTGRPFF

V: TRBV19
D: .
size: .
J: TRBJ1-5
DNA: TGTGCCAGTAGTTCCCGGGACGGGAGCAATCAGCCCCAGCATTTT
CDR3: CASSSRDGSNQPQHF

V: TRBV9
D: .
size: once
J: TRBJ2-7
DNA: TGTGCCAGCAGCGGAACCGCGGACTGGGGGACTTCCTACGAGCAGTACTTC
CDR3: CASSGTADWGTSYEQYF

V: TRBV5-1
D: TRBD2
size: .
J: TRBJ2-1
DNA: TGCGCCAGCAGCTCCTCAAGCGGGATAACCTACAATGAGCAGTTCTTC
CDR3: CASSSSSGITYNEQFF

V: TRBV6-5
D: .
size: .
J: TRBJ1-2
DNA: TGTGCCAGCCGGACCGGGGGATCCGGCTACACCTTC
CDR3: CASRTGGSGYTF

V: TRBV5-1
D: .
size: .
J: TRBJ2-5
DNA: TGCGCCAGCAGCTTGGGGCGAGCGGCGGGTCGAGAGACCCAGTACTTC
CDR3: CASSLGRAAGRETQYF

V: TRBV5-5
D: .
size: many
J: TRBJ1-5
DNA: TGTGCCAGCAGCCCGGTCGGGGGCCATCAGCCCCAGCATTTT
CDR3: CASSPVGGHQPQHF

V: TRBV7-3
D: .
size: .
J: TRBJ1-1
DNA: TGTGCCAGCAGCTTAGGCCTGGACGGTACTGAAGCTTTCTTT
CDR3: CASSLGLDGTEAFF

V: TRBV7-2
D: TRBD1
size: .
J: TRBJ1-2
DNA: TGTGCCAGCAGCTTAGCTGCAGGGGGCTCTGGCTACACCTTC
CDR3: CASSLAAGGSGYTF

V: TRBV30
D: TRBD2
size: .
J: TRBJ2-3
DNA: TGTGCCTGGAGTGTAACGGGGACTAGCGATACGCAGTATTTT
CDR3: CAWSVTGTSDTQYF

V: TRBV5-1
D: .
size: .
J: TRBJ2-7
DNA: TGCGCCAGCAGCCGTGTCGGCACCATCTACGAGCAGTACTTC
CDR3: CASSRVGTIYEQYF

V: TRBV2
D: .
size: .
J: TRBJ1-1
DNA: TGTGCCAGCGGGGGGGGAGGCACTGAAGCTTTCTTT
CDR3: CASGGGGTEAFF

V: TRBV7-6
D: TRBD1
size: .
J: TRBJ1-2
DNA: TGTGCCAGCAGCTTAGTGTCGTCGGGACAGGGCAGACCTTACTATGGCTACACCTTC
CDR3: CASSLVSSGQGRPYYGYTF

V: TRBV7-3
D: TRBD1
size: .
J: TRBJ2-5
DNA: TGTGCCAGCAGCTCGCAGGGACAGGGGGTAGAGACCCAGTACTTC
CDR3: CASSSQGQGVETQYF

V: TRBV7-2
D: .
size: .
J: TRBJ2-1
DNA: TGTGCCAGCAGTAGGGACCCCGCCCTTGGGAATGAGCAGTTCTTC
CDR3: CASSRDPALGNEQFF